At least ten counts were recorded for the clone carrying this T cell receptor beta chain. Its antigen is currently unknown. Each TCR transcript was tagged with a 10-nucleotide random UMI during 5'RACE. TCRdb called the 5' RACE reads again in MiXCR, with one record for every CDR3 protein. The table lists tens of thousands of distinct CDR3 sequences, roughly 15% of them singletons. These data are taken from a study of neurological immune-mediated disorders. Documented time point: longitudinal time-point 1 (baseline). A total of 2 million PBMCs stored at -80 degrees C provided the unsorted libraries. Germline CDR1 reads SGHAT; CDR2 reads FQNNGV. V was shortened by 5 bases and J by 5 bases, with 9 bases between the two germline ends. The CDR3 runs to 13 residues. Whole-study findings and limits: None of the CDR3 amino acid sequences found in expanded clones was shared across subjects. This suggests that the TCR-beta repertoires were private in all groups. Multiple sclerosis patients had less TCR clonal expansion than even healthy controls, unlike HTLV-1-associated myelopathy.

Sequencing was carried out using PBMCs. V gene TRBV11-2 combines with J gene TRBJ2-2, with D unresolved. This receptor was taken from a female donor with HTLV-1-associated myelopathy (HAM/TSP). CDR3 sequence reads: CASSPEPTGELFF. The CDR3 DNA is TGTGCCAGCAGCCCAGAGCCGACCGGGGAGCTGTTTTTT.